The rows below give T cell receptor beta chains drawn from one sample of a study of T cells in Graves' hyperthyroidism and ophthalmopathy. TCRdb used MiXCR to reprocess the multiplex PCR reads, holding one entry per CDR3 protein. The sample records 380,000 or so distinct CDR3 sequences, about 14% being singletons. The sequencing input was blood. These receptors were collected from a woman in her twenties or thirties with Graves' hyperthyroidism. CDR3s include the opening cysteine and the closing phenylalanine or tryptophan. The D gene is left open where the match is weak. Clone size, where shown, is once, few, many, or a class for clones that have expanded.

d_gene	v_gene	abundance	j_gene	CDR3aa	CDR3nt
TRBD2	TRBV14	many	TRBJ2-1	CASSQEAGVEQFF	TGTGCCAGCAGCCAAGAGGCGGGAGTTGAGCAGTTCTTC
TRBD1	TRBV12-3/TRBV12-4	many	TRBJ1-1	CASSLRRGRGAEAFF	TGTGCCAGCAGTTTACGGCGGGGCAGGGGGGCTGAAGCTTTCTTT
-	TRBV30	-	TRBJ2-7	CAWGQIREWGLHEQYF	TGTGCCTGGGGTCAGATACGGGAGTGGGGCCTTCACGAGCAGTACTTC
TRBD1	TRBV7-2	many	TRBJ2-1	CASSPGQGGYNEQFF	TGTGCCAGCAGCCCGGGACAGGGAGGGTACAATGAGCAGTTCTTC
TRBD2	TRBV5-1	many	TRBJ2-7	CASSSGLAGISYEQYF	TGCGCCAGCAGCTCCGGACTAGCGGGAATCTCCTACGAGCAGTACTTC
TRBD2	TRBV7-2	many	TRBJ2-1	CASSRGEEYNEQFF	TGTGCCAGCAGTCGGGGGGAGGAGTACAATGAGCAGTTCTTC
-	TRBV6-6	many	TRBJ1-1	CASSYKSGRRAFF	TGTGCCAGCAGTTACAAGTCAGGGAGGAGGGCTTTCTTT
TRBD2	TRBV20-1	many	TRBJ2-1	CSAGDPGLGLNGQFF	TGCAGTGCTGGCGACCCGGGACTAGGACTCAATGGGCAGTTCTTC
TRBD1	TRBV6-1	-	TRBJ1-2	CASSPRGTGWGYTF	TGTGCCAGCAGTCCCAGGGGGACAGGGTGGGGCTACACCTTC
TRBD2	TRBV19	few	TRBJ2-3	CASSIGGRLADTQYF	TGTGCCAGTAGTATCGGCGGGAGATTGGCAGATACGCAGTATTTT
-	TRBV2	many	TRBJ1-2	CASRKGQGYTF	TGTGCCAGCAGGAAGGGGCAAGGCTACACCTTC
TRBD2	TRBV5-1	-	TRBJ2-7	CASSSGLVGEQYF	TGCGCCAGCAGCTCGGGACTAGTCGGTGAGCAGTACTTC
-	TRBV7-9	many	TRBJ1-5	CASSPGGGDQPQHF	TGTGCCAGCAGCCCTGGCGGAGGGGATCAGCCCCAGCATTTT
TRBD1	TRBV6-1	many	TRBJ1-5	CASRDRNNQPQHF	TGTGCCAGCCGGGACAGAAACAATCAGCCCCAGCATTTT
TRBD2	TRBV2	-	TRBJ2-3	CASAETSSTDTQYF	TGTGCCAGCGCGGAGACTAGCTCCACAGATACGCAGTATTTT
TRBD1	TRBV28	-	TRBJ1-4	CASSLFRGATNEKLFF	TGTGCCAGCAGTTTATTCAGGGGGGCAACTAATGAAAAACTGTTTTTT
-	TRBV28	many	TRBJ1-1	CASSTKHTEAFF	TGTGCCAGCAGCACAAAACACACTGAAGCTTTCTTT
-	TRBV2	-	TRBJ1-5	CASKGRWNQPQHF	TGTGCCAGCAAAGGGAGATGGAATCAGCCCCAGCATTTT
-	TRBV6-2/TRBV6-3	many	TRBJ1-1	CASSYRGAAEAFF	TGTGCCAGCAGTTACAGGGGAGCCGCTGAAGCTTTCTTT
-	TRBV6-1	few	TRBJ1-2	CATREPTGYYGYTF	TGTGCCACCAGGGAACCGACGGGGTACTATGGCTACACCTTC
-	TRBV27	many	TRBJ2-1	CASRPRGGRYNEQFF	TGTGCCAGTCGACCACGAGGGGGGAGGTACAATGAGCAGTTCTTC
-	TRBV24-1	-	TRBJ2-3	CATSDLRQRNNTDTQYF	TGTGCCACCAGTGATTTGAGGCAGCGGAATAACACAGATACGCAGTATTTT
TRBD1	TRBV7-9	many	TRBJ2-1	CASSKGQGGDEQFF	TGTGCCAGCAGCAAGGGACAGGGTGGGGATGAGCAGTTCTTC
TRBD1	TRBV12-3/TRBV12-4	many	TRBJ2-3	CASTEWARDRRNTQYF	TGTGCCAGCACCGAATGGGCCCGGGACAGACGAAATACGCAGTATTTT
TRBD1	TRBV6-2/TRBV6-3	many	TRBJ1-1	CASSTRTGGMAEAFF	TGTGCCAGCAGTACGCGGACAGGGGGCATGGCTGAAGCTTTCTTT
TRBD1	TRBV5-1	-	TRBJ1-5	CASSPGMGQDSNQPQHF	TGCGCCAGCAGCCCTGGTATGGGACAGGATAGCAATCAGCCCCAGCATTTT
TRBD2	TRBV4-1	few	TRBJ2-2	CASSQILAGIANTGELFF	TGCGCCAGCAGCCAGATTTTAGCGGGAATAGCGAACACCGGGGAGCTGTTTTTT
TRBD1	TRBV24-1	many	TRBJ2-1	CATSGFGQGSYNEQFF	TGTGCCACCAGTGGTTTTGGACAGGGCTCCTACAATGAGCAGTTCTTC
TRBD2	TRBV11-2	many	TRBJ2-5	CASSFSGRTETQYF	TGTGCCAGCAGCTTTAGCGGGAGAACCGAGACCCAGTACTTC
TRBD2	TRBV3-1	few	TRBJ2-4	CASSQGGVLKNIQYF	TGTGCCAGCAGCCAGGGAGGGGTATTAAAGAACATTCAGTACTTC
-	TRBV20-1	many	TRBJ2-3	CSARPTHLNTDTQYF	TGCAGTGCTAGGCCTACCCACCTCAACACAGATACGCAGTATTTT
-	TRBV5-1	few	TRBJ1-3	CASRADYRVHSGNTIYF	TGCGCCAGCAGAGCCGATTACAGGGTTCACTCTGGAAACACCATATATTTT
TRBD2	TRBV19	-	TRBJ2-1	CASSPLAGDGEQFF	TGTGCCAGTAGTCCCTTAGCGGGAGACGGTGAGCAGTTCTTC
TRBD1	TRBV6-2/TRBV6-3	many	TRBJ1-1	CASGGTVSNTEAFF	TGTGCCAGCGGGGGGACAGTATCGAACACTGAAGCTTTCTTT
-	TRBV19	many	TRBJ1-1	CASRKNTEAFF	TGTGCCAGTAGAAAGAACACTGAAGCTTTCTTT
-	TRBV18	few	TRBJ2-1	CASSATPVAPAEQFF	TGTGCCAGCTCAGCTACCCCCGTAGCCCCTGCTGAGCAGTTCTTC
-	TRBV20-1	-	TRBJ2-2	CSAVKAGQRAGGLFF	TGCAGTGCTGTAAAAGCGGGACAGCGAGCCGGGGGGCTGTTTTTT
-	TRBV6-1	few	TRBJ2-6	CASSPSSGANVLTF	TGTGCCAGCAGCCCTTCGTCTGGGGCCAACGTCCTGACTTTC
TRBD2	TRBV7-9	-	TRBJ2-1	CASLGDYSYNEQFF	TGTGCCAGCTTAGGGGACTATTCCTACAATGAGCAGTTCTTC
-	TRBV19	-	TRBJ2-1	CASSILFSPVNNEQFF	TGTGCCAGTAGTATTCTTTTCTCCCCGGTGAACAATGAGCAGTTCTTC
-	TRBV28	many	TRBJ1-5	CASPPRQGDSNQPQHF	TGTGCCAGCCCTCCCCGGCAGGGCGATAGCAATCAGCCCCAGCATTTT
TRBD1	TRBV6-1	many	TRBJ2-5	CASSPGQGPWETQYF	TGTGCCAGCAGTCCGGGACAGGGTCCTTGGGAGACCCAGTACTTC
-	TRBV19	few	TRBJ2-7	CASSTSGTPADEQYF	TGTGCCAGTAGTACCTCCGGGACTCCGGCCGACGAGCAGTACTTC
-	TRBV7-2	many	TRBJ2-2	CASSLAWELRDGELFF	TGTGCCAGCAGCTTAGCATGGGAACTACGGGACGGGGAGCTGTTTTTT
-	TRBV30	many	TRBJ2-1	CAWSPGWNEQFF	TGTGCCTGGAGTCCAGGGTGGAATGAGCAGTTCTTC
-	TRBV19	-	TRBJ1-1	CASTYDHTALELDPHTEAFF	TGTGCCAGTACCTATGATCACACCGCCTTGGAATTGGACCCTCACACTGAAGCTTTCTTT
-	TRBV30	-	TRBJ2-1	CAWSLMGSSYNEQFF	TGTGCCTGGAGTCTTATGGGAAGCTCCTACAATGAGCAGTTCTTC
-	TRBV28	few	TRBJ1-5	CASQARDQPQHF	TGTGCCAGTCAGGCACGGGATCAGCCCCAGCATTTT
-	TRBV27	-	TRBJ2-6	CASSSDSGANVLTF	TGTGCCAGCAGTTCCGACTCAGGGGCCAACGTCCTGACTTTC
-	TRBV10-1	few	TRBJ2-4	CASSRVGDRSKNIQYF	TGCGCCAGCAGCAGGGTAGGCGACAGGTCCAAAAACATTCAGTACTTC
TRBD2	TRBV5-1	-	TRBJ2-1	CASSLVGGSGDEQFF	TGCGCCAGCAGCTTGGTCGGCGGGAGCGGCGATGAGCAGTTCTTC
-	TRBV11-2	few	TRBJ2-3	CASSQTGQGPWDTQYF	TGTGCCAGCAGCCAGACGGGACAAGGGCCTTGGGATACGCAGTATTTT
-	TRBV10-3	few	TRBJ1-1	CAISETALNTEAFF	TGTGCCATCAGTGAAACCGCATTAAACACTGAAGCTTTCTTT
TRBD2	TRBV20-1	-	TRBJ2-3	CSASMVTSVTDTQYF	TGCAGTGCTAGTATGGTGACTAGCGTCACAGATACGCAGTATTTT
-	TRBV19	-	TRBJ1-2	CATRRGSAGYTF	TGTGCCACACGAAGGGGTTCGGCTGGCTACACCTTC